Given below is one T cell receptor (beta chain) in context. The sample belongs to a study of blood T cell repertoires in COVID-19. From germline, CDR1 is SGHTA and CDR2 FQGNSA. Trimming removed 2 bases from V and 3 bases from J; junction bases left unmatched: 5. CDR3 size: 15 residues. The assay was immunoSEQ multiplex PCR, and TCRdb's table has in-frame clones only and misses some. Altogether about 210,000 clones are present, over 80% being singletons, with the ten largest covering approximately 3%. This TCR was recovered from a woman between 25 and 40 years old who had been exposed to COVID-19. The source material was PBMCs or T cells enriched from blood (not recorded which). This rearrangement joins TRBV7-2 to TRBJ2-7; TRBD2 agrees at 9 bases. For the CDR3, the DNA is TGTGCCAGCAGCTTATATAATAGCGGGGGCTACGAGCAGTACTTC. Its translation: CASSLYNSGGYEQYF.